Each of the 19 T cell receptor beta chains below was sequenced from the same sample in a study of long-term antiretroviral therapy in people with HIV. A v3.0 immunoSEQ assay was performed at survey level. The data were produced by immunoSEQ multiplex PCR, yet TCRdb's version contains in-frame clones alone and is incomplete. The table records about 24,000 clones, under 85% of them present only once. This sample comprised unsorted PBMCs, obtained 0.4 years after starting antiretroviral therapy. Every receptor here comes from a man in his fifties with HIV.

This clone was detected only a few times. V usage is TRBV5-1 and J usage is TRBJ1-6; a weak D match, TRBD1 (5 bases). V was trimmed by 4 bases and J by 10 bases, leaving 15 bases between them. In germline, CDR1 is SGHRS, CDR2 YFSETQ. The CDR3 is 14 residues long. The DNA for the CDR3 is TGCGCCAGCAGCCCTGACAGTGTAAGATCACCCCTCCACTTT. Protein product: CASSPDSVRSPLHF.

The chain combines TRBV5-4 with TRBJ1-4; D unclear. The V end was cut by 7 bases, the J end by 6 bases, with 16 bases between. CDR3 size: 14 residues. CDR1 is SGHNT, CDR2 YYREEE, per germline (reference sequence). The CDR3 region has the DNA TGTGCCAGCGGAACTGAGGGCTTGGATGAAAAACTGTTTTTT. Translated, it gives CASGTEGLDEKLFF.

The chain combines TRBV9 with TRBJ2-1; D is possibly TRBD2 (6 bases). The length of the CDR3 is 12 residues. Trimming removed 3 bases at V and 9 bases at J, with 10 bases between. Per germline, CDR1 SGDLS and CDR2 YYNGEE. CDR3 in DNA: TGTGCCAGCAGCGCAGGAGGGTTTGAGCAGTTCTTC. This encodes CASSAGGFEQFF.

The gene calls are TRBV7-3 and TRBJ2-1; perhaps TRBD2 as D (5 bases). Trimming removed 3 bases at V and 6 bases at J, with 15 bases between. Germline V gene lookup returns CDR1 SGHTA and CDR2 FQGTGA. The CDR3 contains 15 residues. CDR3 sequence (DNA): TGTGCCAGCAGCTTTCCGGGGTCCCACGGCAATGAGCAGTTCTTC. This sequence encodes CASSFPGSHGNEQFF.

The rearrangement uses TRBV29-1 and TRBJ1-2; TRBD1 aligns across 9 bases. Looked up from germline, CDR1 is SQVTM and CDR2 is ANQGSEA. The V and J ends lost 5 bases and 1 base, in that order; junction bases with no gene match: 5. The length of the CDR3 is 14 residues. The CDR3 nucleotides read TGCAGCGTTAGCACAGGGGGCTATAACTATGGCTACACCTTC. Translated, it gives CSVSTGGYNYGYTF.

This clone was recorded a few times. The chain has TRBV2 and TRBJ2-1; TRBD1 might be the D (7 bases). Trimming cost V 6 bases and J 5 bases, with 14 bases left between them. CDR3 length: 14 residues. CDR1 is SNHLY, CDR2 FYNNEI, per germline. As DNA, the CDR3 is TGTGCCAGCAGGGGGGGTACAGGGGACAATGAGCAGTTCTTC. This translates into CASRGGTGDNEQFF.

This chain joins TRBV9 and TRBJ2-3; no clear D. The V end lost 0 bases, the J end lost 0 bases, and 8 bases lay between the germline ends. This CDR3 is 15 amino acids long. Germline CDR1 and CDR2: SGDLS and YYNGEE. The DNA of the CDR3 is TGTGCCAGCAGCGTAGACTCCCTCAGCACAGATACGCAGTATTTT. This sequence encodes CASSVDSLSTDTQYF.

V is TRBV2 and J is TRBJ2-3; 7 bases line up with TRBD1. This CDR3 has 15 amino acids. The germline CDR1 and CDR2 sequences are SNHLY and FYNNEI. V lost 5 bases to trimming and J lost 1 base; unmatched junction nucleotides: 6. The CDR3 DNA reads TGTGCCAGCAGTCCTGACAGGGTTCGCACAGATACGCAGTATTTT. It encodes CASSPDRVRTDTQYF.

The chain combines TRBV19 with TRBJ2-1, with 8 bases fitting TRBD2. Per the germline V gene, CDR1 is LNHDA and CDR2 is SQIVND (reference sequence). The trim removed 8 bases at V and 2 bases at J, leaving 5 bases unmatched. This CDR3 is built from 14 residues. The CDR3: CASGRGGPYNEQFF. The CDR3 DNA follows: TGTGCCAGTGGACGCGGGGGGCCCTACAATGAGCAGTTCTTC.

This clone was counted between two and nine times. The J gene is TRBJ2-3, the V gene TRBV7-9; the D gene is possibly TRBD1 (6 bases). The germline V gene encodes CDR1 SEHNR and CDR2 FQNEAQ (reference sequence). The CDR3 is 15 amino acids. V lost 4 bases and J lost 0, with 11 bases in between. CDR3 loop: CASSSWTASTDTQYF. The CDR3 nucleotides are TGTGCCAGCAGCTCGTGGACAGCTAGCACAGATACGCAGTATTTT.

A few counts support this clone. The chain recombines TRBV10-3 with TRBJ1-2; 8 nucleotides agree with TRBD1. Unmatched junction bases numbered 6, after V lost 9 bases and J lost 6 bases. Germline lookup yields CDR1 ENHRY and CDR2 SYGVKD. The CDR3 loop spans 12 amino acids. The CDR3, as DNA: TGTGCCATACCCGGACAGGGCCATGGCTACACCTTC. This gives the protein CAIPGQGHGYTF.

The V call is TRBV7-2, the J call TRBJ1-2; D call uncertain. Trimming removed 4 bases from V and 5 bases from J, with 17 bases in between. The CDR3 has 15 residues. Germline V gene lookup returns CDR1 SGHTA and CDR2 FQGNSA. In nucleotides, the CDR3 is TGTGCCAGCAGCTCCCGAAGTGACGATCGTTATGGCTACACCTTC. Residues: CASSSRSDDRYGYTF.

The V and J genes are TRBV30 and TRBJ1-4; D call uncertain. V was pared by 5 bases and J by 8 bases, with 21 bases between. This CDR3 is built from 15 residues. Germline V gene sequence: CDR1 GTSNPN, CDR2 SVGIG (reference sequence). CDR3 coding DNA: TGTGCCTGGGGAAGGACCGCCCTAGGTGGGGAAAAACTGTTTTTT. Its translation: CAWGRTALGGEKLFF.

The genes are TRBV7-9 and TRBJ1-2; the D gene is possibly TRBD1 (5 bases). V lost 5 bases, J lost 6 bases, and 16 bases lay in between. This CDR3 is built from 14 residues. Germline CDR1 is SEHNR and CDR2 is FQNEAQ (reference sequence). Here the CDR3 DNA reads TGTGCCAGCAGCCGAGAATTGACAGTCGATGGCTACACCTTC. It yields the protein CASSRELTVDGYTF.

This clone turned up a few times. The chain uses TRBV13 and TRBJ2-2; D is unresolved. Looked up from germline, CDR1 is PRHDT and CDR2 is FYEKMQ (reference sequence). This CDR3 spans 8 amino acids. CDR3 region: CKTGELFF. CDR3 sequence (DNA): TGTAAAACCGGGGAGCTGTTTTTT.

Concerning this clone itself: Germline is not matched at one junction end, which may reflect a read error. As DNA, the CDR3 is TGCGCCAGCGGCCACCGGGGTCGGACTGAAGCTTTCTTT. Translated: CASGHRGRTEAFF. The V gene is TRBV4-1, the J gene TRBJ1-1; D unclear. The CDR3 length is 13 residues. The germline gives CDR1 MGHRA, CDR2 YSYEKL.

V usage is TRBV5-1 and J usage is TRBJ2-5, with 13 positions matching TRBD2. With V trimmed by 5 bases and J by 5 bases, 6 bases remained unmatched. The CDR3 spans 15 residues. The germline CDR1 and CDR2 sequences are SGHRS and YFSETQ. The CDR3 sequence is CASRGLAGAGETQYF. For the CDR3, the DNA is TGCGCCAGCAGAGGACTAGCGGGGGCCGGGGAGACCCAGTACTTC.

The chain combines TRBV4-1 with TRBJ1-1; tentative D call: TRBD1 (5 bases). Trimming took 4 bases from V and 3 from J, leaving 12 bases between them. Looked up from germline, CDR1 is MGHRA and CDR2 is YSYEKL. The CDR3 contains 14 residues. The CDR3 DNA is TGCGCCAGCAGCCTCACACAAGGGGACACTGAAGCTTTCTTT. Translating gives CASSLTQGDTEAFF.

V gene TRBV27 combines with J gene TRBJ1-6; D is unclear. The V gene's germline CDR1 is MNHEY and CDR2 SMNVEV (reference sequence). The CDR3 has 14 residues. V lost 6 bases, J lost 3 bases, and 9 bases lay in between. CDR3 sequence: CASRVSNYNSPLHF. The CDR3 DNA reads TGTGCCAGCAGAGTCAGTAACTATAATTCACCCCTCCACTTT.